Listed below are T cell receptor beta chains from one sample, sequenced in a study of identical twins' blood T cells. TCRdb ran MiXCR on the 5' RACE reads and lists one entry per CDR3 protein. The table shows around 380,000 distinct CDR3 sequences, with under 30% occurring only once. Sequenced: PBMCs. These receptors came from a woman aged 18-49 years in good health. Both conserved end residues are part of each CDR3. The D gene is left open where the match is weak. Expanded clones are given a class, and other clones once, few, many or no size at all.

V	D	size	J	DNA	CDR3
TRBV7-9	NA	NA	TRBJ1-1	TGTGCCAGCAGCGAAATTGGGGGCTTGAACACTGAAGCTTTCTTT	CASSEIGGLNTEAFF
TRBV29-1	NA	few	TRBJ2-1	TGCAGTTATTCCGGGACCATAAATGAGCAGTTCTTC	CSYSGTINEQFF
TRBV7-2	NA	NA	TRBJ1-4	TGTGCCAGCAGCGCGGTAGAATGGACTCGTAATGAAAAACTGTTTTTT	CASSAVEWTRNEKLFF
TRBV20-1	TRBD1	NA	TRBJ1-4	TGCAGTGCGAGGGGGACAGGGGATGAAAAACTGTTTTTT	CSARGTGDEKLFF
TRBV7-9	NA	once	TRBJ1-3	TGTGCCAGCAGCCCCAACAGTTCTGGAAACACCATATATTTT	CASSPNSSGNTIYF
TRBV19	NA	NA	TRBJ1-5	TGTGCCAGTAGTCCCGAAGGCGTTCAGCCCCAGCATTTT	CASSPEGVQPQHF
TRBV3-1	NA	NA	TRBJ1-1	TGTGCCAGCAGCCAACGGGGAGTTATTTCTGAAGCTTTCTTT	CASSQRGVISEAFF
TRBV12-3/TRBV12-4	NA	NA	TRBJ1-3	TGTGCCAGCAGTTTTTATAGCTCTGGAAACACCATATATTTT	CASSFYSSGNTIYF
TRBV11-2	TRBD1	NA	TRBJ2-1	TGTGCCAGCAGCTCCCGGGACAGGGGGAGTGAGCAGTTCTTC	CASSSRDRGSEQFF
TRBV5-1	TRBD2	few	TRBJ2-2	TGCGCCAGCATGCCCAGCGGGGTGAACGGGGAGCTGTTTTTT	CASMPSGVNGELFF
TRBV25-1	TRBD1	NA	TRBJ2-7	TGTGCCAGCAGTGATTCGGGACAGCCAGCCTACGAGCAGTACTTC	CASSDSGQPAYEQYF
TRBV6-5	NA	many	TRBJ2-2	TGTGCCAGCAGTCTCTCTTTCGGGGACACCGGGGAGCTGTTTTTT	CASSLSFGDTGELFF
TRBV27	NA	NA	TRBJ1-6	TGTGCCAGCACCAGGTCCAATTCACCCATCCACTTT	CASTRSNSPIHF
TRBV7-9	NA	NA	TRBJ1-1	TGTGCCAGCAGCCCAAAGGTTAACACTGAAGCTTTCTTT	CASSPKVNTEAFF
TRBV12-3/TRBV12-4	NA	NA	TRBJ2-3	TGTGCCAGCGAAAACCAGAACACAGATACGCAGTATTTT	CASENQNTDTQYF
TRBV29-1	NA	few	TRBJ1-2	TGCAGCGCCCCTAAAGCCACCTATGGCTACACCTTC	CSAPKATYGYTF
TRBV5-6	NA	NA	TRBJ2-5	TGTGCCAGCAGCTGGGACGGGGCAGGGGCGGAGGAGACCCAGTACTTC	CASSWDGAGAEETQYF
TRBV28	TRBD1	many	TRBJ2-6	TGTGCCAGCAGCTCCATCAGGGGGACTGGGGCCAACGTCCTGACTTTC	CASSSIRGTGANVLTF
TRBV6-2/TRBV6-3	NA	NA	TRBJ2-4	TGTGCCAGCGGTTACAGCCCAAACATTCAGTACTTC	CASGYSPNIQYF
TRBV19	TRBD2	many	TRBJ2-7	TGTGCCAGTACCCAACGAGCGGGAGACTACGAGCAGTACTTC	CASTQRAGDYEQYF
TRBV9	NA	NA	TRBJ1-1	TGTGCCAGCAGCGACTTGGGAGCAAGAGCTTTCTTT	CASSDLGARAFF
TRBV7-9	NA	few	TRBJ1-4	TGTGCCAGCAGCTTCGGAGGGTCTAATGAAAAACTTTTTTTT	CASSFGGSNEKLFF
TRBV29-1	NA	NA	TRBJ2-5	TGCAGCGTCGAACAAGAGACCCAGTACTTC	CSVEQETQYF
TRBV2	NA	few	TRBJ1-1	TGTGCCAGTCATAAGCAGTGGAACACTGAAGCTTTCTTT	CASHKQWNTEAFF
TRBV29-1	NA	NA	TRBJ1-4	TGCAGCGTCTCTAGTGCAGACCCTAATGAAAAACTGTTTTTT	CSVSSADPNEKLFF
TRBV4-3	TRBD1	NA	TRBJ1-2	TGCGCCAGCAGCCAGCGACAGGGGACCTATGGCTACACCTTC	CASSQRQGTYGYTF
TRBV3-1	NA	many	TRBJ2-2	TGTGCCAGCAGCCAAGTAGTCACCGGGGAGCTGTTTTTT	CASSQVVTGELFF
TRBV20-1	NA	few	TRBJ2-1	TGCAGTGCTAGGTACGGGAGTGAGCAGTTCTTC	CSARYGSEQFF
TRBV3-1	NA	NA	TRBJ2-1	TGTGCCAGCAGCCAAGGGGGAGCTAGCTCCTACAATGAGCAGTTCTTC	CASSQGGASSYNEQFF
TRBV20-1	NA	few	TRBJ2-3	TGCAGTGCCCTAGATGCTACGCAGTATTTT	CSALDATQYF
TRBV20-1	TRBD2	few	TRBJ2-7	TGCAGTGCAAGACTAGCGGCTCACTACGAGCAGTACTTC	CSARLAAHYEQYF
TRBV12-3/TRBV12-4	NA	NA	TRBJ1-2	TGTGCCAGCAGTTCATCAGGGGAGACCACCTTC	CASSSSGETTF
TRBV5-1	NA	few	TRBJ2-1	TGCGCCAGCACGTCGGGCAATGAGCAGTTCTTC	CASTSGNEQFF
TRBV12-3/TRBV12-4	NA	NA	TRBJ2-5	TGTGCCAGCAGTTTTTTTAGGGGCACAGAAGAGACCCAGTACTTC	CASSFFRGTEETQYF
TRBV6-2/TRBV6-3	NA	NA	TRBJ2-1	TGTACCAGCAGTTACCGCGGGACCCGAGGGAATGAGCAGTTCTTC	CTSSYRGTRGNEQFF
TRBV20-1	NA	NA	TRBJ2-1	TGCAGTGCTAGTGAGCCCAAAGAGCAGTTCTTC	CSASEPKEQFF
TRBV15	NA	once	TRBJ1-1	TGTGCCACCAGCAGAGAGCACGGGATTGAAGCTTTCTTT	CATSREHGIEAFF
TRBV29-1	NA	many	TRBJ1-4	TGCAGCGTTGGGGCCGAAAAACTGTTTTTT	CSVGAEKLFF
TRBV7-9	NA	NA	TRBJ2-1	TGTGCCAGCAGCGACATGTATGAGCAGTTCTTC	CASSDMYEQFF
TRBV29-1	NA	NA	TRBJ2-2	TGCAGCGTTGGAAAAAACGTAGCCGGGGAGTTGTTTTTT	CSVGKNVAGELFF
TRBV21-1	NA	NA	TRBJ2-1	TGTGCCAGCAGCAAAATTAAACAGCTAAAGTACAATGAGCAGTTCTTC	CASSKIKQLKYNEQFF
TRBV9	TRBD1	once	TRBJ1-2	TGTGCCAGCAGCCTGAGGGACAGGGGCCTCGCCTATGGCTACACCTTC	CASSLRDRGLAYGYTF
TRBV7-8	TRBD1	few	TRBJ1-4	TGTGCCAGCAGCCCCCGGACAGGGGTAAATGAAAAACTGTTTTTT	CASSPRTGVNEKLFF
TRBV6-6	NA	few	TRBJ1-4	TGTGCCAGCAGTTACGAACAGCAGCGTGAAAAACTGTTTTTT	CASSYEQQREKLFF
TRBV20-1	TRBD1	NA	TRBJ1-1	TGCAGTGCTAGGCCCCCCAGGGGGGGCACTGAAGCTTTCTTT	CSARPPRGGTEAFF
TRBV27	NA	many	TRBJ1-3	TGTGCCAGCAGCCGAAGGGGAGACAACTCTGGAAACACCATATATTTT	CASSRRGDNSGNTIYF
TRBV11-1	NA	NA	TRBJ1-1	TGTGCCAGCAGCTTACGGGACAACATGAACACTGAAGCTTTCTTT	CASSLRDNMNTEAFF
TRBV11-2	NA	NA	TRBJ1-6	TGTGCCAGCAGCTTTGGAGGGCGTTTTTCACCCCTCCACTTT	CASSFGGRFSPLHF
TRBV5-1	TRBD1	NA	TRBJ1-1	TGCGCCAGCAGCCTGGACAGGAGAACACGGGGTACTGAAGCTTTCTTT	CASSLDRRTRGTEAFF
TRBV11-3	NA	NA	TRBJ1-2	TGTGTCAGCAGCTTAGATCCGGCGGCAGACTATGGCTACACCTTC	CVSSLDPAADYGYTF
TRBV3-1	TRBD2	many	TRBJ2-2	TGTGCCAGCAATGCTGGGCGGGAGGATCCCACCGGGGAGCTGTTTTTT	CASNAGREDPTGELFF
TRBV19	NA	NA	TRBJ1-5	TGTGCCAGTTGCTTGGGCAGAGGGCAGCCCCAGCATTTT	CASCLGRGQPQHF
TRBV25-1	NA	NA	TRBJ2-7	TGTGCCTCACAGGGCAGGGGCCTCTACGAGCAGTACTTC	CASQGRGLYEQYF
TRBV10-3	NA	NA	TRBJ1-6	TGTGCCATCAGCGCAGATTTGAGCCCACCCCTCCACTTT	CAISADLSPPLHF
TRBV16	NA	many	TRBJ1-5	TGTGCCAGCAGCCAAATTTCGGGGAACCGTCAGCCCCAGCATTTT	CASSQISGNRQPQHF
TRBV12-3/TRBV12-4	TRBD1	NA	TRBJ1-2	TGTGCCAGCAGTTGGACAGGGACCTTAGGTGGCTACACCTTC	CASSWTGTLGGYTF
TRBV20-1	NA	NA	TRBJ2-3	TGCAGTGCTAGAGATCGGCAGGGATCGGCGGATACGCAGTATTTT	CSARDRQGSADTQYF
TRBV5-1	NA	few	TRBJ1-4	TGCGCCAGCAGCTTGAGGGGGACTTATGGAACTAATGAAAAACTGTTTTTT	CASSLRGTYGTNEKLFF
TRBV12-3/TRBV12-4	NA	NA	TRBJ2-1	TGTGCCAGCAGTTTACTGAAGCTGGCAAGCTCCTACAATGAGCAGTTCTTC	CASSLLKLASSYNEQFF
TRBV11-2	NA	NA	TRBJ1-1	TGTGCCAGCAGCCCGAGATGGGGGGGCTGGATGAACACTGAAGCTTTATTT	CASSPRWGGWMNTEALF